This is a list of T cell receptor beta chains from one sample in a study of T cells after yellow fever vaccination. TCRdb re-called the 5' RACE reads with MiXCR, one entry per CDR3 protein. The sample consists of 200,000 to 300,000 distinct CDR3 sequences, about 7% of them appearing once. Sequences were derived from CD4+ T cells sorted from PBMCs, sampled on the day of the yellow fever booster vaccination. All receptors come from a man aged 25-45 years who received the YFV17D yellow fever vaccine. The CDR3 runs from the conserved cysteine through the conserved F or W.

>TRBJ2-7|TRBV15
CATSRVAGDFDEQYF
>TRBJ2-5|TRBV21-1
CASSRRNESRGETQYF
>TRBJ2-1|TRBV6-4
CASSDLIDPVPSSYNEQFF
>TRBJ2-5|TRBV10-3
CAISENVSGVRGTQYF
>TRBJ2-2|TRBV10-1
CASSMTGGIGELFF
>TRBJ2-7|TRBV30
CACYRKGSEQYF
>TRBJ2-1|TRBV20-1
CSAQSPGHYNEQFF
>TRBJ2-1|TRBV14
CASSLGGKSGHEQFF
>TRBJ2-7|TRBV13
CASSAGLLCEQYF
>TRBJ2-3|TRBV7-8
CASRSRATTDTQYF
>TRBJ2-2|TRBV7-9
CASSAASVELFF
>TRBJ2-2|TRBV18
CTSSPGGGSTGELFF
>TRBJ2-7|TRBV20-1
CSARIVGSGRANDEQYF
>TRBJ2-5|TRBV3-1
CASSLDSKETQYF
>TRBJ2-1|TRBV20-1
CSASLQRAYNEQFF
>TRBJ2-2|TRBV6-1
CANENKYRDSGELFF
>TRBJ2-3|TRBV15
CATSSGLARTDTQYF
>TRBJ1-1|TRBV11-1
CASSLEPRTEAFF
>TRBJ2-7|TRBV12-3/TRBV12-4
CASGGTGVGEQYF
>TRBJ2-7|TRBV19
CASRSGPAGPGGQQYF
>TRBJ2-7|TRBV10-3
CAISGKLAGVSDEQYF